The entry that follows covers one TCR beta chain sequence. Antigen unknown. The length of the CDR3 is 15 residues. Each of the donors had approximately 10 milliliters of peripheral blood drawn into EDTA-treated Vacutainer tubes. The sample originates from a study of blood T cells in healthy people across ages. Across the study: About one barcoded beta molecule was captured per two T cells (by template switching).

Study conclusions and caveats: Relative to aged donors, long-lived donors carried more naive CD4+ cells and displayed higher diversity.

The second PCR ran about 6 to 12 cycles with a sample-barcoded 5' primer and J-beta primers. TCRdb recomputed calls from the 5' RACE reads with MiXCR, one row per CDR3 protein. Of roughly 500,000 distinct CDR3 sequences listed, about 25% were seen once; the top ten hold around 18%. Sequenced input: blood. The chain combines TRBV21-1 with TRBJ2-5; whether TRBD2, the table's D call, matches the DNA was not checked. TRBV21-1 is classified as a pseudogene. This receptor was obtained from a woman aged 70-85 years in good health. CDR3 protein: CASSNLSLDSLKQYF. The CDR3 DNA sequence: TGTGCCAGCAGCAATTTGTCGCTAGACTCTTTAAAGCAGTACTTC.